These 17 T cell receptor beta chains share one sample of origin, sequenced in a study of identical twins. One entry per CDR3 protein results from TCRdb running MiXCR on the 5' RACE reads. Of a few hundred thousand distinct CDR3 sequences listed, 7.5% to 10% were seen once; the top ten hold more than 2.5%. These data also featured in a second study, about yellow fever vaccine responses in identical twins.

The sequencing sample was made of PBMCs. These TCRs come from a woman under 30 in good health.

The CDR3 sequence: CASSHRDSTYEQYF. The CDR3 bases are TGTGCCAGCAGCCATAGGGACAGTACCTACGAGCAGTACTTC. This chain links TRBV7-9 with TRBJ2-7; 7 bases fit TRBD1. Per germline, CDR1 SEHNR and CDR2 FQNEAQ (reference sequence). J lost 2 bases, V lost 5 bases, and 6 bases had no gene match. The CDR3 runs to 14 residues.

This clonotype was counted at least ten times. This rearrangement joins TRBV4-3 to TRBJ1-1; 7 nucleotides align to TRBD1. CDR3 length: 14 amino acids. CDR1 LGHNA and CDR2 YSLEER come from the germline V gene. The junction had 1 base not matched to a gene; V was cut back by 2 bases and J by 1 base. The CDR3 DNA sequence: TGCGCCAGCAGCCAAACAGGGGAGAACACTGAAGCTTTCTTT. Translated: CASSQTGENTEAFF.

CDR3 sequence reads: CASSLDREDEQFF. CDR3 DNA: TGTGCCAGTAGCCTGGACAGGGAGGATGAGCAGTTCTTC. This chain uses TRBV19 with TRBJ2-1, with 8 bases fitting TRBD1. The CDR3 has 13 residues. The V segment lost 6 bases and the J segment 8 bases; nucleotides outside the gene matches: 6. Germline V CDR1 and CDR2: LNHDA, SQIVND (reference sequence).

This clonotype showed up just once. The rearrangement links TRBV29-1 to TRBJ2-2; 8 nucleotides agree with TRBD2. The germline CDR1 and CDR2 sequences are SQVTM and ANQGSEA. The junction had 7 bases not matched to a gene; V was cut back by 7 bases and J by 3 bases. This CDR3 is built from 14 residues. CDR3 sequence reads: CSAPGLVDTGELFF. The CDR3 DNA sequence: TGCAGCGCTCCGGGACTAGTGGACACCGGGGAGCTGTTTTTT.

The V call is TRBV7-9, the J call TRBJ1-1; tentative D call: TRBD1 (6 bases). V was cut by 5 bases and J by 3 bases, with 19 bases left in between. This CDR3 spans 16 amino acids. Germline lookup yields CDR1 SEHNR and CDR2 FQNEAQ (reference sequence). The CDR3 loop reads CASSPRVTGRDTEAFF. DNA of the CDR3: TGTGCCAGCAGCCCTAGGGTGACAGGTAGGGACACTGAAGCTTTCTTT.

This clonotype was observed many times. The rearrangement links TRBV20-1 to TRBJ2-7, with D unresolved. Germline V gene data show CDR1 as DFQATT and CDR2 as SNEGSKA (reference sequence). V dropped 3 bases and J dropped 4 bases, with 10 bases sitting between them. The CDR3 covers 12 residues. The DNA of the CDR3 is TGCAGTGCTAGGCCGACATTTTACGAGCAGTACTTC. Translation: CSARPTFYEQYF.

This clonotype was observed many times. The CDR3 DNA reads as TGTGCCACCAGTGATTTGTCCGGGAGCTCCTACAATGAGCAGTTCTTC. This codes for CATSDLSGSSYNEQFF. The gene calls are TRBV24-1 and TRBJ2-1; D is perhaps TRBD2 (6 bases). Germline CDR1 KGHDR, CDR2 SFDVKD. The ends were cut back, 0 bases at V and 0 bases at J, with 8 bases in the middle. There are 16 residues in the CDR3.

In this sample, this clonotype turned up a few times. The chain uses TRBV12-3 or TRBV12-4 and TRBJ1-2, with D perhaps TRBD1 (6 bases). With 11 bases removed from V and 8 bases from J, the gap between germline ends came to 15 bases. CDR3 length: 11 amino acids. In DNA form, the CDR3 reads TGTGCCGTCAACAGGGTGGAGGGCTACACCTTC. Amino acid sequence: CAVNRVEGYTF.

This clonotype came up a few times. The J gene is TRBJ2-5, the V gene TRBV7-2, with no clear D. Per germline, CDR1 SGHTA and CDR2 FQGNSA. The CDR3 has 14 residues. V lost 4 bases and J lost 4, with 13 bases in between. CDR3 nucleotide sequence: TGTGCCAGCAGCTCCGCCGCGAGGTTAGAGACCCAGTACTTC. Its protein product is CASSSAARLETQYF.

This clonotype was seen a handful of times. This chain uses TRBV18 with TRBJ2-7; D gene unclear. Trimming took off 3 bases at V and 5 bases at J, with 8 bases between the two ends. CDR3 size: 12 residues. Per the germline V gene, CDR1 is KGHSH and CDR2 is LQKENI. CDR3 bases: TGTGCCAGCTCACCGGGGTCAGACGAGCAGTACTTC. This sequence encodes CASSPGSDEQYF.

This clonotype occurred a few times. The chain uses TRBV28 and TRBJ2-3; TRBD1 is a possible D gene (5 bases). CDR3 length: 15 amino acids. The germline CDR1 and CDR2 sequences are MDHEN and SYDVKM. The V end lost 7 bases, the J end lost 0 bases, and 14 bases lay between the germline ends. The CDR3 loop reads CASITQGTSTDTQYF. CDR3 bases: TGTGCCAGCATTACCCAGGGTACTAGCACAGATACGCAGTATTTT.

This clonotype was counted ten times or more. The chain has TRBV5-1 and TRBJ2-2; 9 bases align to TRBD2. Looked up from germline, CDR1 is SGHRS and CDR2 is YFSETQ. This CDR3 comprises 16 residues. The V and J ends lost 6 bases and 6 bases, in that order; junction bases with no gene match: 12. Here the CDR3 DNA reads TGCGCCAGCACCCGGAGGCTAGCGGGAAAGGCCGGGGAGCTGTTTTTT. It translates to CASTRRLAGKAGELFF.

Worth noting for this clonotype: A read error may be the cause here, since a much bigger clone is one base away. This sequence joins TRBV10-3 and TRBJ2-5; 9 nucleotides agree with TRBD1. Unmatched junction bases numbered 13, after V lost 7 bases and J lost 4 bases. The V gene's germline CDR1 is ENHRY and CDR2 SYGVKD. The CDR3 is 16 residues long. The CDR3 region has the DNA TGTGCCATCACGGGGTCTCCGGGACAGGGTCGAGAGACCCAGTACTTC. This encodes CAITGSPGQGRETQYF.

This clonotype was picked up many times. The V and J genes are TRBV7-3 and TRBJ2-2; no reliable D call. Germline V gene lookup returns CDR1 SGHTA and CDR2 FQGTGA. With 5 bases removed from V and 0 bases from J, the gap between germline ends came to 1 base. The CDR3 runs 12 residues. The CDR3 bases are TGTGCCAGCAGCGCGAACACCGGGGAGCTGTTTTTT. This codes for CASSANTGELFF.

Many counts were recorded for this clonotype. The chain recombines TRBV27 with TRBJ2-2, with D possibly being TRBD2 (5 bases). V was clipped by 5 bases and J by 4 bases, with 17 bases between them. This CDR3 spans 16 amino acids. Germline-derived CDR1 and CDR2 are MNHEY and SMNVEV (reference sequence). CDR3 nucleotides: TGTGCCAGCAGTGACTATACAGCGCTGTCCACCGGGGAGCTGTTTTTT. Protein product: CASSDYTALSTGELFF.

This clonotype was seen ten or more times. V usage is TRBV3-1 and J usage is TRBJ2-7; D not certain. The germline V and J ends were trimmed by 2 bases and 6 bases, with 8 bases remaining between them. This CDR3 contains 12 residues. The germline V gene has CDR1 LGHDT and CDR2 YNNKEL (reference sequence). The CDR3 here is CASSQSVGEQYF. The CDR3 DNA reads TGTGCCAGCAGCCAATCAGTAGGCGAGCAGTACTTC.

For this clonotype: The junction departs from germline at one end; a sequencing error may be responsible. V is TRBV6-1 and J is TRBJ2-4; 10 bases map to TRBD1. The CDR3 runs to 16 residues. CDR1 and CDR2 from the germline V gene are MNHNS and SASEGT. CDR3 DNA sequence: TGTTCCAGCAGGGAACGGACAGGGGGTTTTGAGGACATTCAGTACTTC. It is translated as CSSRERTGGFEDIQYF.